This T cell receptor beta chain was retrieved from a study of cytomegalovirus exposure and HLA in healthy donors. Study-wide context: Researchers previously reported finding some 110 million unique TCR beta sequences from about 200 million T cells.

To note about this clone: What it binds is not known.

The CDR3 length is 15 residues. The V gene lost 1 base and the J gene lost 5 bases, with 12 bases spanning the gap. Germline assignment: CDR1 SGHRS and CDR2 YFSETQ. Study results and limitations: Sequencing probably produced one cluster of sequence variants that were highly shared. A later analysis, which compared TCR beta chains of equal frequency, found the HLA-associated ones more clonally expanded. There were under 200 TCR beta chains listed as cytomegalovirus-associated.

The PCR contained 60 Vbeta and 13 Jbeta primers. This table comes from immunoSEQ multiplex PCR, and its TCRdb copy is limited to in-frame clones, with some not included. The data contain approximately 140,000 clones, approximately 71% of them singletons. The chain couples TRBV5-1 to TRBJ2-2; possible D gene TRBD1, 5 bases. The sequence derives from a man aged 40-49 years in good health and CMV-seronegative. Sample: PBMCs. CDR3 in DNA: TGCGCCAGCAGCTTGCAGGGTACGGTAACCGGGGAGCTGTTTTTT. Amino acid sequence: CASSLQGTVTGELFF.